These 28 T cell receptor beta chains share one sample of origin, sequenced in a study of control samples from healthy donors and cancer patients. Method: immunoSEQ multiplex PCR; TCRdb's copy keeps in-frame clones and lacks some. In the table there are 100,000 to 150,000 clones, roughly 87% of which are singletons. The sequenced sample consisted of blood. The source is a man aged 18 to 29 in good health.

CDR3 protein: CASSAPRDRGEAFF. For the CDR3, the DNA is TGTGCCAGTTCAGCCCCGCGGGACAGGGGGGAAGCTTTCTTT. The V call is TRBV19, the J call TRBJ1-1; TRBD1 matches at 11 bases. V trimming: 8 bases; J trimming: 8 bases; junction bases outside the gene matches: 10. The CDR3 covers 14 residues. CDR1 and CDR2 from the germline V gene are LNHDA and SQIVND (reference sequence). The entire variable domain, with the rest obtained from reference TRBV19 and TRBJ1-1, is as follows: DGGITQSPKYLFRKEGQNVTLSCEQNLNHDAMYWYRQDPGQGLRLIYYSQIVNDFQKGDIAEGYSVSREKKESFPLTVTSAQKNPTAFYLCASSAPRDRGEAFFGQGTRLTVV.

The CDR3: CASSLGTGGYEQYF. As DNA, the CDR3 is TGCGCCAGCAGCCTCGGGACAGGGGGTTACGAGCAGTACTTC. The rearrangement uses TRBV5-1 and TRBJ2-7; TRBD1 agrees at 11 bases. Germline V gene lookup returns CDR1 SGHRS and CDR2 YFSETQ. The junction had 4 bases not matched to a gene; V was cut back by 4 bases and J by 4 bases. The CDR3 runs 14 residues.

Comments on this clone: Other DNA sequences of this sample code for an identical CDR3. The chain uses TRBV5-1 and TRBJ2-3, with 7 bases matching TRBD1. V gave up 4 bases and J gave up 2 bases; unmatched junction bases: 4. Germline V gene sequence: CDR1 SGHRS, CDR2 YFSETQ. The CDR3 is made up of 14 amino acids. CDR3: CASSVGQFTDTQYF. CDR3 bases: TGCGCCAGCAGCGTGGGACAGTTCACAGATACGCAGTATTTT.

V is TRBV7-3 and J is TRBJ1-2; D unclear. Germline CDR1 is SGHTA and CDR2 is FQGTGA. This CDR3 spans 12 amino acids. Trimming left V 4 bases short and J 8 bases short, with 11 bases between. As DNA, the CDR3 is TGTGCCAGCAGCTCTCCCGGATTAGGCTACACCTTC. It codes for CASSSPGLGYTF.

The chain has TRBV9 and TRBJ2-1; D call uncertain. The CDR3 sequence is 13 residues long. Trimming stripped 0 bases from V and 5 bases from J, with 6 bases between. In germline, CDR1 is SGDLS, CDR2 YYNGEE. The CDR3 coding sequence is TGTGCCAGCAGCGTAGAGTTAAACAATGAGCAGTTCTTC. Translation gives CASSVELNNEQFF.

The genes are TRBV6-6 and TRBJ2-3, with 9 bases that match TRBD2. CDR1 MNHNY and CDR2 SVGAGI come from the germline V gene (reference sequence). This CDR3 contains 16 residues. V lost 2 bases, J lost 1 base, and 4 bases stayed unmatched. The chain's CDR3 is CASSYPSGVGTDTQYF. CDR3 coding DNA: TGTGCCAGCAGTTACCCTAGCGGGGTGGGCACAGATACGCAGTATTTT.

This sequence joins TRBV29-1 and TRBJ2-1, with 9 positions matching TRBD1. CDR1 is SQVTM, CDR2 ANQGSEA, per germline. Unmatched junction bases numbered 3, after V lost 4 bases and J lost 2 bases. The CDR3 totals 14 residues. Here the CDR3 DNA reads TGCAGCGTTGGACAGGGGGGCCCCTACAATGAGCAGTTCTTC. This gives the protein CSVGQGGPYNEQFF.

The chain joins TRBV3-1 (or the pseudogene TRBV3-2) to TRBJ2-7, with 8 bases fitting TRBD2. The V gene end was trimmed by 1 base and the J gene end by 3 bases; junction bases not matched to a gene: 5. The CDR3 totals 15 residues. Per the germline V gene, CDR1 is LGHDT and CDR2 is YNNKEL (reference sequence). CDR3 sequence reads: CASSQGPSGFYEQYF. The DNA of the CDR3 is TGTGCCAGCAGCCAAGGACCTAGCGGGTTCTACGAGCAGTACTTC.

The rearrangement joins TRBV5-4 to TRBJ1-2, with 11 bases identical to TRBD1. The CDR3 is 15 amino acids. The ends lost 4 bases at V and 5 bases at J; junction bases unmatched: 7. Germline V gene lookup returns CDR1 SGHNT and CDR2 YYREEE (reference sequence). This CDR3 is CASSEPGQGVYGYTF. The CDR3 DNA is TGTGCCAGCAGCGAACCGGGACAGGGGGTTTATGGCTACACCTTC.

The genes are TRBV19 and TRBJ1-1; tentatively, D is TRBD1 (6 bases). V was shortened by 6 bases and J by 4 bases, with 12 bases between the two germline ends. The germline V gene has CDR1 LNHDA and CDR2 SQIVND (reference sequence). The CDR3 has 13 amino acids. This CDR3 reads CASSLQGSTEAFF. The CDR3 bases are TGTGCCAGTAGCCTACAGGGATCCACTGAAGCTTTCTTT.

This chain connects TRBV5-1 to TRBJ1-2, with D tentatively TRBD1 (6 bases). Trimming took off 3 bases at V and 5 bases at J, with 17 bases between the two ends. Per the germline V gene, CDR1 is SGHRS and CDR2 is YFSETQ. The CDR3 totals 15 residues. CDR3: CASSSGTETGYGYTF. The CDR3 DNA reads as TGCGCCAGCAGCTCGGGGACGGAAACAGGGTATGGCTACACCTTC.

This clone is medium-sized in the sample. The CDR3 DNA reads TGTGCCAGCAGTGACTCGACTCCCGGGGAGCTGTTTTTT. It specifies CASSDSTPGELFF. The rearrangement uses TRBV6-4 and TRBJ2-2; no clear D. Per germline, CDR1 MRHNA and CDR2 SNTAGT. V shed 0 bases and J shed 6 bases, with 5 bases lying between them. The CDR3 is 13 amino acids.

The V call is TRBV7-8, the J call TRBJ2-1; the match to TRBD1 covers 7 bases. Germline CDR1 reads SGHVS; CDR2 reads FQNEAQ. The CDR3 loop spans 17 amino acids. Germline trimming cut 0 bases from V and 7 bases from J; bases unmatched to any gene: 12. In DNA form, the CDR3 reads TGTGCCAGCAGCTTAGCGTCCAGAAACAGGGGAGAGAATGAGCAGTTCTTC. It yields the protein CASSLASRNRGENEQFF.

The V and J genes are TRBV5-1 and TRBJ2-7, with 7 bases that match TRBD1. The V segment lost 1 base and the J segment 0 bases; nucleotides outside the gene matches: 1. The CDR3 is made up of 14 amino acids. Germline-derived CDR1 and CDR2 are SGHRS and YFSETQ. CDR3 protein: CASSLRGPSYEQYF. Here the CDR3 DNA reads TGCGCCAGCAGCTTGAGGGGGCCCTCCTACGAGCAGTACTTC. Combining the CDR3 with reference TRBV5-1 and TRBJ2-7 gives the whole variable domain KAGVTQTPRYLIKTRGQQVTLSCSPISGHRSVSWYQQTPGQGLQFLFEYFSETQRNKGNFPGRFSGRQFSNSRSEMNVSTLELGDSALYLCASSLRGPSYEQYFGPGTRLTVT.

The rearrangement joins TRBV24-1 to TRBJ2-2; TRBD2 is a possible D gene (6 bases). This CDR3 is built from 14 residues. The germline V and J ends were trimmed by 3 bases and 3 bases, with 7 bases remaining between them. CDR1 and CDR2 from the germline V gene are KGHDR and SFDVKD. In nucleotides, the CDR3 is TGTGCCACCAGTGATAGGAGGGACACCGGGGAGCTGTTTTTT. Translating it yields CATSDRRDTGELFF.

The chain employs TRBV10-3 and TRBJ1-4; tentatively, D is TRBD1 (6 bases). The CDR3 length is 16 residues. Trimming shortened V by 4 bases and J by 7 bases, and 19 bases separated the two germline ends. Germline CDR1 ENHRY, CDR2 SYGVKD. The CDR3 bases are TGTGCCATCAGTGCCCTACAGGGAGGCGGCGGTGAAAAACTGTTTTTT. This gives the protein CAISALQGGGGEKLFF.

J is TRBJ2-3 and V is TRBV11-2; D is undetermined. The CDR3 sequence is 11 residues long. Germline CDR1 is SGHAT and CDR2 is FQNNGV. Trimming took off 5 bases at V and 5 bases at J, with 5 bases between the two ends. The CDR3 reads CASSHGDTQYF. CDR3 bases: TGTGCCAGCAGCCATGGAGATACGCAGTATTTT.

The chain joins TRBV15 to TRBJ2-3; 12 bases align to TRBD2. Germline V gives CDR1 LNHNV, CDR2 YYDKDF (reference sequence). The CDR3 covers 15 residues. J lost 6 bases, V lost 4 bases, and 5 bases had no gene match. The chain's CDR3 is CATSMTSGSRDTQYF. CDR3 bases: TGTGCCACCAGCATGACTAGCGGGAGTAGGGATACGCAGTATTTT.

The chain combines TRBV9 with TRBJ2-7, with 11 nucleotides matching TRBD1. The CDR3 has 15 amino acids. V was clipped by 3 bases and J by 2 bases; unmatched bases: 4. Germline V gives CDR1 SGDLS, CDR2 YYNGEE. CDR3 protein: CASSAGQGGAYEQYF. In nucleotides, the CDR3 is TGTGCCAGCAGCGCGGGACAGGGGGGAGCCTACGAGCAGTACTTC. The variable domain in full, with the rest retrieved from reference TRBV9 and TRBJ2-7, is DSGVTQTPKHLITATGQRVTLRCSPRSGDLSVYWYQQSLDQGLQFLIQYYNGEERAKGNILERFSAQQFPDLHSELNLSSLELGDSALYFCASSAGQGGAYEQYFGPGTRLTVT.

The rearrangement uses TRBV7-6 and TRBJ2-7; 8 bases are a match to TRBD2. Germline V gene data show CDR1 as SGHVS and CDR2 as FNYEAQ. V dropped 1 base and J dropped 2; count of bases not matched to a gene: 7. The CDR3 covers 16 residues. CDR3 DNA sequence: TGTGCCAGCAGCTTAGGTTGTAGCGGGGATACCTACGAGCAGTACTTC. Its translation: CASSLGCSGDTYEQYF.

The chain has TRBV24-1 and TRBJ2-7; D remains ambiguous. The CDR3 spans 13 residues. The germline V and J ends were trimmed by 1 base and 7 bases, with 10 bases remaining between them. The germline gives CDR1 KGHDR, CDR2 SFDVKD. The DNA of the CDR3 is TGTGCCACCAGTGATTTCAAGAGGCCAGAGCAGTACTTC. Encoded protein: CATSDFKRPEQYF.

The chain links TRBV6-6 to TRBJ2-5, with TRBD2 as a possible D gene (6 bases). Trimming stripped 5 bases from V and 1 base from J, with 11 bases between. Germline V lookup: CDR1 MNHNY, CDR2 SVGAGI (reference sequence). The CDR3 runs 14 residues. The CDR3 DNA reads as TGTGCCAGCAGTCTTCGGACTACCCAAGAGACCCAGTACTTC. It yields the protein CASSLRTTQETQYF.

The chain has TRBV29-1 and TRBJ2-1; D is unclear. Trimming cost V 6 bases and J 8 bases, with 17 bases left between them. CDR1 SQVTM and CDR2 ANQGSEA come from the germline V gene. This CDR3 is 13 amino acids long. CDR3 in amino acids: CSVGPVKGYEQFF. The CDR3 DNA sequence: TGCAGCGTCGGGCCCGTCAAGGGCTATGAGCAGTTCTTC.

The CDR3 sequence is CASSSPVEGEKLFF. DNA for the CDR3: TGTGCCAGCAGCTCACCGGTGGAAGGGGAAAAACTGTTTTTT. The rearrangement uses TRBV7-9 and TRBJ1-4, with D hard to call. V lost 4 bases, J lost 8 bases, and 14 bases lay in between. Germline V gene sequence: CDR1 SEHNR, CDR2 FQNEAQ (reference sequence). The CDR3 spans 14 residues.

The V and J genes are TRBV18 and TRBJ2-1; 8 bases line up with TRBD2. Germline V lookup: CDR1 KGHSH, CDR2 LQKENI. The CDR3 is made up of 15 amino acids. The J segment lost 10 bases and the V segment lost 3 bases, leaving 11 bases of the junction unmatched. CDR3 protein: CASSPWGTGGKEQFF. CDR3 bases: TGTGCCAGCTCACCCTGGGGGACGGGAGGGAAGGAGCAGTTCTTC.

The chain employs TRBV9 and TRBJ1-2; 7 nucleotides match TRBD1. Germline values: CDR1 SGDLS, CDR2 YYNGEE. V trimming: 3 bases; J trimming: 4 bases; junction bases outside the gene matches: 12. There are 16 residues in the CDR3. The CDR3 DNA is TGTGCCAGCAGCGCCACATCGGACAGGCTGGTCTATGGCTACACCTTC. It specifies CASSATSDRLVYGYTF.

V usage is TRBV7-2 and J usage is TRBJ2-7, with 11 bases lining up with TRBD2. The CDR3 runs 17 residues. V trimming: 3 bases; J trimming: 0 bases; junction bases outside the gene matches: 7. In germline, CDR1 is SGHTA, CDR2 FQGNSA. In DNA, the CDR3 is TGTGCCAGCAGCTTCCACACTAGCGGGAGCAGCTCCTACGAGCAGTACTTC. Residues: CASSFHTSGSSSYEQYF. Supplemented by reference TRBV7-2 and TRBJ2-7, the full variable domain reads GAGVSQSPSNKVTEKGKDVELRCDPISGHTALYWYRQSLGQGLEFLIYFQGNSAPDKSGLPSDRFSAERTGGSVSTLTIQRTQQEDSAVYLCASSFHTSGSSSYEQYFGPGTRLTVT.

This sequence joins TRBV18 and TRBJ1-1, with 7 bases lining up with TRBD1. Looked up from germline, CDR1 is KGHSH and CDR2 is LQKENI. V lost 2 bases to trimming and J lost 4 bases; unmatched junction nucleotides: 7. The CDR3 runs 15 residues. The CDR3 protein is CASSPGQAATTEAFF. The CDR3 coding sequence is TGTGCCAGCTCACCAGGACAGGCGGCTACCACTGAAGCTTTCTTT.